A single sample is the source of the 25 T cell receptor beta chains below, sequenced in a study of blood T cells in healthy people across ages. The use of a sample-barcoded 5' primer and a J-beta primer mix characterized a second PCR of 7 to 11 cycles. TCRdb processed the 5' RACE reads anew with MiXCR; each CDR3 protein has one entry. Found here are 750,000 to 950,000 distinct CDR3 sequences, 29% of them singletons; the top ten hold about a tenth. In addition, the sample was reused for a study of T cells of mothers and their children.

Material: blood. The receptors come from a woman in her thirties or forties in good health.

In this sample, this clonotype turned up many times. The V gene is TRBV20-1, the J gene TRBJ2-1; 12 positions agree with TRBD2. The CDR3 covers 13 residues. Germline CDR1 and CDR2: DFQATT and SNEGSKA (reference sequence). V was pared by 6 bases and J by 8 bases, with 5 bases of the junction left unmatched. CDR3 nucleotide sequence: TGCAGTGCGGTGACTAGCGGGGGCGATGAGCAGTTCTTC. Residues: CSAVTSGGDEQFF.

CDR3 nucleotides: TGCAGTGCTAGAACAGGGGCCGCGAACACTGAAGCTTTCTTT. It encodes CSARTGAANTEAFF. The chain employs TRBV20-1 and TRBJ1-1; 7 bases agree with TRBD1. This CDR3 region has 14 residues. Per germline, CDR1 DFQATT and CDR2 SNEGSKA (reference sequence). Unmatched junction bases numbered 4, after V lost 2 bases and J lost 1 base.

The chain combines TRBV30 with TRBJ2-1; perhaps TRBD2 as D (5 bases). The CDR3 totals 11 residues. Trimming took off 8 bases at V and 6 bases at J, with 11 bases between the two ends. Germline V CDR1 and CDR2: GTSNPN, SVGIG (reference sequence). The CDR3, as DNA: TGTGCCCGGACGCGGGTCAATGAGCAGTTCTTC. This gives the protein CARTRVNEQFF. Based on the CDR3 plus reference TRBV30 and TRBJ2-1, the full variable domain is SQTIHQWPATLVQPVGSPLSLECTVEGTSNPNLYWYRQAAGRGLQLLFYSVGIGQISSEVPQNLSASRPQDRQFILSSKKLLLSDSGFYLCARTRVNEQFFGPGTRLTVL.

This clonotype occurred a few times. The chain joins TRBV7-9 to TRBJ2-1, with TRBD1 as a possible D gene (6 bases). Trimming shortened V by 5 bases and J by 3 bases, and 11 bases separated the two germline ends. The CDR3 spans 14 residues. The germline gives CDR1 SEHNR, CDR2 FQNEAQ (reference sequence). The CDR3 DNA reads TGTGCCAGCAGCCCTAGGACAGACTACAATGAGCAGTTCTTC. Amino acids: CASSPRTDYNEQFF.

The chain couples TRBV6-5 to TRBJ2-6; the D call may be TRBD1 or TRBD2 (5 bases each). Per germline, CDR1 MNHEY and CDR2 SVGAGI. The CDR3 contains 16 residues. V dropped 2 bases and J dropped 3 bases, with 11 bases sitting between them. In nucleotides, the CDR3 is TGTGCCAGCAGTTACGTCGGGACGCGTGGGGCCAACGTCCTGACTTTC. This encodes CASSYVGTRGANVLTF.

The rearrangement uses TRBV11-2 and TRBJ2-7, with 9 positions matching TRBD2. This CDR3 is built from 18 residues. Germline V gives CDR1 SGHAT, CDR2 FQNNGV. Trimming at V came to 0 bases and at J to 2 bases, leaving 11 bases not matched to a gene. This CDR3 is CASSLDLRRASGTYEQYF. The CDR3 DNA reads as TGTGCCAGCAGCTTAGATCTTAGGCGCGCTAGCGGGACCTACGAGCAGTACTTC. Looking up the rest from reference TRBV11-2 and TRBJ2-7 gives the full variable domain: EAGVAQSPRYKIIEKRQSVAFWCNPISGHATLYWYQQILGQGPKLLIQFQNNGVVDDSQLPKDRFSAERLKGVDSTLKIQPAKLEDSAVYLCASSLDLRRASGTYEQYFGPGTRLTVT.

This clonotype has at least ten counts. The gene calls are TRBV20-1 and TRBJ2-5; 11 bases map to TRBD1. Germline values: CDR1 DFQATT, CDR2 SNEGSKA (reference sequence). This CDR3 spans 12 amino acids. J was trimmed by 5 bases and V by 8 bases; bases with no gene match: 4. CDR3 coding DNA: TGCAGTTCGGACAGGGGGCGGGAGACCCAGTACTTC. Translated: CSSDRGRETQYF.

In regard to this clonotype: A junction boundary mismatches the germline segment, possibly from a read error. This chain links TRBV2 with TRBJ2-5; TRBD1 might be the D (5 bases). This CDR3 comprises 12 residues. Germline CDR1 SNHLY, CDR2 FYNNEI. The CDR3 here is CASSEEGFSPNF. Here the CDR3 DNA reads TGTGCCAGCAGTGAAGAGGGGTTTTCTCCTAACTTC.

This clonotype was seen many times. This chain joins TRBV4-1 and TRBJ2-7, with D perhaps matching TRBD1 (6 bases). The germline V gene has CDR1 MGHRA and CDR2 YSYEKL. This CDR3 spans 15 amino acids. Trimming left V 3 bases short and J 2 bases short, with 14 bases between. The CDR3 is CASSHRSQGTYEQYF. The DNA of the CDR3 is TGCGCCAGCAGCCATCGAAGTCAGGGGACCTACGAGCAGTACTTC.

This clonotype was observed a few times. CDR3 residues: CASSYIAGGRDTQYF. The CDR3 DNA sequence: TGTGCCAGCAGTTATATTGCGGGGGGGCGGGATACGCAGTATTTT. This chain links TRBV6-5 with TRBJ2-3, with 9 bases matching TRBD2. Trimming cost V 3 bases and J 6 bases; bases outside gene matches: 7. CDR3 length: 15 residues. Germline CDR1 MNHEY, CDR2 SVGAGI.

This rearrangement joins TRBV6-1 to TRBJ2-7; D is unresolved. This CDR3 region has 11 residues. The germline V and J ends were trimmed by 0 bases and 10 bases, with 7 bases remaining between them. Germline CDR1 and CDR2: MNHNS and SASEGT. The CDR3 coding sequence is TGTGCCAGCAGTGAAGCGGGGTTCCAGTACTTC. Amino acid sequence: CASSEAGFQYF.

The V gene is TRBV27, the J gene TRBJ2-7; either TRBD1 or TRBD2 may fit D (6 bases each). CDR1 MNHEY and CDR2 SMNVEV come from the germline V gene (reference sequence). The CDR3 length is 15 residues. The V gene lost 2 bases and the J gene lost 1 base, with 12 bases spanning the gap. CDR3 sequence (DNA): TGTGCCAGCAGTTTAACAGGGACTCCTTCCTACGAGCAGTACTTC. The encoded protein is CASSLTGTPSYEQYF.

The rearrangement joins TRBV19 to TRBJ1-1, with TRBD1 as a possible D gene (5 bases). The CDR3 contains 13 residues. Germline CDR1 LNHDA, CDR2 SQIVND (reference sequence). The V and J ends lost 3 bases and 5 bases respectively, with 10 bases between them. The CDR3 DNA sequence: TGTGCCAGTAGTATCACTCGGGGGACTGAAGCTTTCTTT. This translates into CASSITRGTEAFF.

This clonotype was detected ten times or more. The CDR3 sequence: CASSQADGHEQYF. The DNA for the CDR3 is TGTGCCAGCAGCCAAGCCGACGGGCACGAGCAGTACTTC. V and J are TRBV3-1 and TRBJ2-7; D is unresolved. The CDR3 covers 13 residues. Germline-derived CDR1 and CDR2 are LGHDT and YNNKEL (reference sequence). The V end lost 1 base, the J end lost 5 bases, and 9 bases lay between the germline ends.

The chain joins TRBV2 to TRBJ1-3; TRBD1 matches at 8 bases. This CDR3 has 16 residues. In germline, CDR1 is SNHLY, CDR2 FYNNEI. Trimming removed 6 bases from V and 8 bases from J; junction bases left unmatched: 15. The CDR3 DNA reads TGTGCCAGCAGGACAACAGGGGGAGCGATAGCCGACACCATATATTTT. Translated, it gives CASRTTGGAIADTIYF.

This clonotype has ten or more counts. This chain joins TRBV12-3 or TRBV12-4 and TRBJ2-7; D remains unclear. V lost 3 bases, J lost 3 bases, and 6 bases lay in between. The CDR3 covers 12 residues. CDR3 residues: CASSFYDYEQYF. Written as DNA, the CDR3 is TGTGCCAGCAGTTTCTACGACTACGAGCAGTACTTC.

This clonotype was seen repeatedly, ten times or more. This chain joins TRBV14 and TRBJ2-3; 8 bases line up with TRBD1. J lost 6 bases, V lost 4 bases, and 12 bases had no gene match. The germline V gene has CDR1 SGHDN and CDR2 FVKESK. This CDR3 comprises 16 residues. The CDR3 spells CASSPRMTGVGDTQYF. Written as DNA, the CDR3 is TGTGCCAGCAGCCCCCGGATGACAGGGGTCGGGGATACGCAGTATTTT.

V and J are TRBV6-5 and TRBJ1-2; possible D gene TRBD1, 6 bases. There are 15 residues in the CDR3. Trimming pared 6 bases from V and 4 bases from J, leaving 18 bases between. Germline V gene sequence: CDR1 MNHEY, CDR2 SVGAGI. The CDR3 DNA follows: TGTGCCAGCAGGGCCCTGACAGGAGGGTTCTATGGCTACACCTTC. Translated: CASRALTGGFYGYTF.

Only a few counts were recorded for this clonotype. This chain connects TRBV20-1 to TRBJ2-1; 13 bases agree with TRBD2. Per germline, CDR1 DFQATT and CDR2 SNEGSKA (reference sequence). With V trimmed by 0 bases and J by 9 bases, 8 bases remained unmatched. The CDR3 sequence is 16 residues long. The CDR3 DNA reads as TGCAGTGCTAGAGATCAGTGGACTAGCGGGGGAAGTGAGCAGTTCTTC. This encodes CSARDQWTSGGSEQFF.

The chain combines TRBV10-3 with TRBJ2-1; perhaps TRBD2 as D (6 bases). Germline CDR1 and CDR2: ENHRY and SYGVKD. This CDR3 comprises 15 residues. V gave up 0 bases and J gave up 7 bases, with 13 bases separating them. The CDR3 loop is CAISESVPGRNEQFF. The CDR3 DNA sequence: TGTGCCATCAGTGAGTCGGTCCCAGGGAGGAATGAGCAGTTCTTC.

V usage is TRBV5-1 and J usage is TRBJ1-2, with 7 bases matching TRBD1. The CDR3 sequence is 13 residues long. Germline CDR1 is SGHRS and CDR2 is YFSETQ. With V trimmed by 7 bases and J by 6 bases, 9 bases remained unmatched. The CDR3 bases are TGCGCCAGCTCAAGTCCGCAGGGGGATGGCTACACCTTC. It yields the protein CASSSPQGDGYTF.

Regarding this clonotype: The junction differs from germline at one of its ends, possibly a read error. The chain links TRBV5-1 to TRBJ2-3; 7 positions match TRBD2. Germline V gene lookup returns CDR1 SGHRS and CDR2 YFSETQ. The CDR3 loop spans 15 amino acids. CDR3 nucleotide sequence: TGCACCAGCAGCTTAGCGGGCCCTAGCACAGATACGCAGTATTTT. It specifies CTSSLAGPSTDTQYF.

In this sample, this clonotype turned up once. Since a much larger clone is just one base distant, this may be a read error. The CDR3 region is CASSLLGTSAETQYF. CDR3 nucleotides: TGCGCCAGCAGCTTGTTGGGCACATCGGCGGAGACCCAGTACTTC. The chain carries TRBV5-1 and TRBJ2-5; unclear D gene. The CDR3 covers 15 residues. CDR1 and CDR2 from the germline V gene are SGHRS and YFSETQ. Trimming took 1 base from V and 5 from J, leaving 15 bases between them.

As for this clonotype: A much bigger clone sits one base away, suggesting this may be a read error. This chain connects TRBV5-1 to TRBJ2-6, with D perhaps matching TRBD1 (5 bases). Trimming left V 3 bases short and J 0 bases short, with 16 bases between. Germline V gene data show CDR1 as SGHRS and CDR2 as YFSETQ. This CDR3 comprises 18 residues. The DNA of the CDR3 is TGCGCCAGCAGCTCGGCCGGCAGGGCTCTCTCTGGGGCCAACGTCCTGACTTTC. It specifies CASSSAGRALSGANVLTF.

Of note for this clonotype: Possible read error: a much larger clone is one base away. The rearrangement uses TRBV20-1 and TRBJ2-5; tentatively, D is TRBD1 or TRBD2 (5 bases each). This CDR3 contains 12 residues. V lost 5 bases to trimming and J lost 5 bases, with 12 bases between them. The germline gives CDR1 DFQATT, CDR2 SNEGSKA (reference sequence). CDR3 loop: CSAYRTGETQYF. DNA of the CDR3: TGCAGTGCTTACAGGACTGGGGAGACCCAGTACTTC.